This entry lists 20 T cell receptor beta chains sequenced from one sample in a study of shared clonotypes between healthy human individuals. Profiled with immunoSEQ multiplex PCR; TCRdb holds only in-frame clones, not every one. The repertoire holds 850,000 to 1,100,000 clones, with approximately 80% as singletons. The material sequenced was memory CD4+ T cells from PBMCs. As for subset: CD45RA-negative fraction. The source is a man aged 18 to 30 in good health. Some clones in this sample may be carry-over from other donors' samples.

J is TRBJ2-1 and V is TRBV11-2; D uncertain. The CDR3 consists of 17 residues. Germline CDR1 and CDR2: SGHAT and FQNNGV. With 0 bases removed from V and 6 bases from J, the gap between germline ends came to 18 bases. For the CDR3, the DNA is TGTGCCAGCAGCTTAGAGTCCAAGCGCGTTGCATCCAATGAGCAGTTCTTC. Its translation: CASSLESKRVASNEQFF.

Notes on this clone: Germline and junction disagree at one end, which may indicate a read error. The chain joins TRBV28 to TRBJ1-3; D remains unclear. This CDR3 has 16 residues. Germline V gene sequence: CDR1 MDHEN, CDR2 SYDVKM. This CDR3 reads CASSVTGGGLGTTIYF. The CDR3 coding sequence is TGTGCCAGCAGTGTTACCGGCGGAGGCCTCGGAACCACCATATATTTT.

CDR3 DNA: TGTGCCAGCAGCTCAGATCAGGGGGCAGGCTATGGCTACACCTTC. It specifies CASSSDQGAGYGYTF. The chain links TRBV11-3 to TRBJ1-2; 8 positions agree with TRBD1. The V and J ends lost 4 bases and 4 bases, in that order; junction bases with no gene match: 8. CDR3 length: 15 residues. Germline V gene lookup returns CDR1 SGHNT and CDR2 YENEEA. Complete variable domain (other parts from reference TRBV11-3 and TRBJ1-2): EAGVVQSPRYKIIEKKQPVAFWCNPISGHNTLYWYLQNLGQGPELLIRYENEEAVDDSQLPKDRFSAERLKGVDSTLKIQPAELGDSAVYLCASSSDQGAGYGYTFGSGTRLTVV.

The chain has TRBV6-1 and TRBJ1-4, with unresolved D. The CDR3 is 13 amino acids. CDR1 and CDR2 from the germline V gene are MNHNS and SASEGT. Trimming took off 2 bases at V and 8 bases at J, with 9 bases between the two ends. CDR3 nucleotide sequence: TGTGCCAGCAGTGAAAAGGGAGACGAAAAACTGTTTTTT. Residues: CASSEKGDEKLFF.

This rearrangement joins TRBV4-2 to TRBJ2-7; TRBD2 matches 11 bases. This CDR3 has 15 amino acids. CDR1 is LGHNA and CDR2 is YNFKEQ in the germline V gene. V was clipped by 4 bases and J by 1 base; unmatched bases: 3. The CDR3 coding sequence is TGTGCCAGCAGCCGCGGGACTAGCGGATCCTACGAGCAGTACTTC. Its protein is CASSRGTSGSYEQYF.

The chain carries TRBV11-3 and TRBJ2-1; possibly TRBD2 for D (6 bases). V shed 5 bases and J shed 7 bases, with 12 bases lying between them. In germline, CDR1 is SGHNT, CDR2 YENEEA. The CDR3 has 13 amino acids. The CDR3 is CASSPWRENEQFF. The CDR3, as DNA: TGTGCCAGCAGCCCATGGAGGGAGAATGAGCAGTTCTTC.

On this clone: Other DNA sequences of this sample code for an identical CDR3. The V and J genes are TRBV30 and TRBJ2-7, with D unresolved. Trimming removed 0 bases from V and 0 bases from J, with 6 bases in between. Germline CDR1 is GTSNPN and CDR2 is SVGIG (reference sequence). The CDR3 has 13 residues. CDR3 amino acids: CAWSVGSSYEQYF. The DNA for the CDR3 is TGTGCCTGGAGTGTTGGATCCTCCTACGAGCAGTACTTC.

The sample holds one count of this clone. The chain combines TRBV18 with TRBJ2-7; tentative D call: TRBD1 (5 bases). Trimming pared 4 bases from V and 2 bases from J, leaving 21 bases between. CDR1 KGHSH and CDR2 LQKENI come from the germline V gene. The CDR3 loop spans 17 amino acids. The CDR3 DNA reads TGTGCCAGCTCACTGGCAGGTGCGCAGGGTTATGCCTACGAGCAGTACTTC. It encodes CASSLAGAQGYAYEQYF.

The rearrangement uses TRBV11-3 and TRBJ1-3, with TRBD1 matching 9 bases. Losses at the gene ends were 5 bases for V and 1 base for J; bases not matched to a gene: 3. The CDR3 is 15 amino acids. Germline lookup yields CDR1 SGHNT and CDR2 YENEEA. CDR3 DNA: TGTGCCAGCAGCCCGGGACAGGGTTCTGGAAACACCATATATTTT. As protein: CASSPGQGSGNTIYF.

V and J are TRBV7-2 and TRBJ1-1, with TRBD1 matching over 9 bases. CDR1 is SGHTA and CDR2 is FQGNSA in the germline V gene. V was clipped by 6 bases and J by 7 bases; unmatched bases: 12. The length of the CDR3 is 15 residues. CDR3 DNA sequence: TGTGCCAGCAGTCCGGGGACAGGGTTCATTTATGAAGCTTTCTTT. Amino acid sequence: CASSPGTGFIYEAFF.

This chain connects TRBV2 to TRBJ1-2; no definite D call. Between the trimmed V and J ends, which lost 6 bases and 4 bases, there was a span of 12 bases. The CDR3 spans 13 residues. Germline V CDR1 and CDR2: SNHLY, FYNNEI. CDR3 in amino acids: CASRSSLGYGYTF. In DNA form, the CDR3 reads TGTGCCAGCAGGTCTTCTCTGGGCTATGGCTACACCTTC.

This clone was seen many times. The rearrangement uses TRBV2 and TRBJ1-1; D is uncertain. Trimming stripped 3 bases from V and 0 bases from J, with 8 bases between. Germline CDR1 reads SNHLY; CDR2 reads FYNNEI. The CDR3 is 14 residues long. The DNA of the CDR3 is TGTGCCAGCAGTGATCAAGGGATGAACACTGAAGCTTTCTTT. It yields the protein CASSDQGMNTEAFF.

The chain links TRBV15 to TRBJ1-1, with a weak D call TRBD1 (6 bases). The CDR3 runs to 17 residues. Germline-derived CDR1 and CDR2 are LNHNV and YYDKDF (reference sequence). V was shortened by 0 bases and J by 3 bases, with 17 bases between the two germline ends. CDR3 protein: CATSRDYPGASDTEAFF. CDR3 nucleotide sequence: TGTGCCACCAGCAGAGATTACCCGGGGGCGTCGGACACTGAAGCTTTCTTT. The full variable domain, completed using reference TRBV15 and TRBJ1-1, is DAMVIQNPRYQVTQFGKPVTLSCSQTLNHNVMYWYQQKSSQAPKLLFHYYDKDFNNEADTPDNFQSRRPNTSFCFLDIRSPGLGDTAMYLCATSRDYPGASDTEAFFGQGTRLTVV.

About this clone: Other DNA sequences from this sample encode an identical CDR3 as well. The chain is built from TRBV7-3 and TRBJ1-3; no reliable D call. In germline, CDR1 is SGHTA, CDR2 FQGTGA. The CDR3 length is 15 residues. V lost 2 bases and J lost 0, with 8 bases in between. The CDR3 reads CASSLGPSSGNTIYF. CDR3 DNA sequence: TGTGCCAGCAGCTTAGGGCCCTCCTCTGGAAACACCATATATTTT.

The V call is TRBV6-6, the J call TRBJ1-5; D gene unclear. Germline V gene sequence: CDR1 MNHNY, CDR2 SVGAGI (reference sequence). V lost 2 bases, J lost 0 bases, and 2 bases lay in between. This CDR3 is built from 13 residues. CDR3 in DNA: TGTGCCAGCAGTTACACTAGCAATCAGCCCCAGCATTTT. Its translation is CASSYTSNQPQHF.

This clone was detected only once. The chain is built from TRBV5-1 and TRBJ2-1; 8 bases fit TRBD2. The CDR3 contains 16 residues. Per the germline V gene, CDR1 is SGHRS and CDR2 is YFSETQ. V gave up 4 bases and J gave up 1 base; unmatched junction bases: 7. The CDR3 coding sequence is TGCGCCAGCAGCACTCTGGCGGGAGGATCCTACAATGAGCAGTTCTTC. It encodes CASSTLAGGSYNEQFF.

The gene calls are TRBV9 and TRBJ2-5; TRBD2 aligns across 14 bases. The CDR3 contains 18 residues. V trimming: 3 bases; J trimming: 5 bases; junction bases outside the gene matches: 12. CDR1 is SGDLS and CDR2 is YYNGEE in the germline V gene. Written as DNA, the CDR3 is TGTGCCAGCAGCGCGGGACTAGCGGGAGATGGTTCGATGGAGACCCAGTACTTC. Translated: CASSAGLAGDGSMETQYF.

The chain couples TRBV6-4 to TRBJ2-2; TRBD1 aligns across 10 bases. The germline V gene encodes CDR1 MRHNA and CDR2 SNTAGT. CDR3 length: 14 amino acids. V shed 4 bases, J shed 8 bases, and the junction held 4 bases outside the gene matches. This CDR3 is CASSGQGAWGELFF. CDR3 bases: TGTGCCAGCAGTGGACAGGGGGCGTGGGGGGAGCTGTTTTTT.

This clone was seen once. The rearrangement joins TRBV15 to TRBJ2-7; tentatively, D is TRBD1 or TRBD2 (5 bases each). The CDR3 totals 15 residues. V lost 1 base and J 6 bases, leaving 16 bases between the germline ends. Germline V gene sequence: CDR1 LNHNV, CDR2 YYDKDF (reference sequence). DNA of the CDR3: TGTGCCACCAGCAGAGTAGAACTAGGGGCCTCCGAGCAGTACTTC. Protein: CATSRVELGASEQYF.

This clone has only one observation. V usage is TRBV19 and J usage is TRBJ2-2, with unresolved D. V lost 4 bases, J lost 6 bases, and 18 bases lay in between. Germline values: CDR1 LNHDA, CDR2 SQIVND (reference sequence). This CDR3 is 16 amino acids long. The chain's CDR3 is CASSTWAREEAGELFF. DNA of the CDR3: TGTGCCAGTAGTACGTGGGCAAGGGAAGAGGCCGGGGAGCTGTTTTTT.